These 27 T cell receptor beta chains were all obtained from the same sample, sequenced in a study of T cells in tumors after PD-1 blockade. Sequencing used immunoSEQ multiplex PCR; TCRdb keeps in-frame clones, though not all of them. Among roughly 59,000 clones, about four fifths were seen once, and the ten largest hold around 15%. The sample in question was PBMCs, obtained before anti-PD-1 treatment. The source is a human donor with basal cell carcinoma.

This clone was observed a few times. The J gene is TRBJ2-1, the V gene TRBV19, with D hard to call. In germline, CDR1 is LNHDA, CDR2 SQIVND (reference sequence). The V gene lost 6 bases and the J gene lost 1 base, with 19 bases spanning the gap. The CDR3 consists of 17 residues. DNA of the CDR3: TGTGCCAGTAGCCCAGTCGGACGGCGTGGGTCCTACAATGAGCAGTTCTTC. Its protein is CASSPVGRRGSYNEQFF.

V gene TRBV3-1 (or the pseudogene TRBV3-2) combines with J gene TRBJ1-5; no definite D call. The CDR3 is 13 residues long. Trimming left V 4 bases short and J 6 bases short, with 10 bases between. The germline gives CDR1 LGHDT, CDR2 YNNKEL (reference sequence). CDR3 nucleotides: TGTGCCAGCAGCCCCGACGGGGTTCAGCCCCAGCATTTT. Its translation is CASSPDGVQPQHF.

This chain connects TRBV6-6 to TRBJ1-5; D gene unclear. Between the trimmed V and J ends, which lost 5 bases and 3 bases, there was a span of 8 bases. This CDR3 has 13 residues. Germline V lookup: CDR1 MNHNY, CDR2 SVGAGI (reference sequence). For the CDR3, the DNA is TGTGCCAGCAGTCGGGGTATCAATCAGCCCCAGCATTTT. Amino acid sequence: CASSRGINQPQHF.

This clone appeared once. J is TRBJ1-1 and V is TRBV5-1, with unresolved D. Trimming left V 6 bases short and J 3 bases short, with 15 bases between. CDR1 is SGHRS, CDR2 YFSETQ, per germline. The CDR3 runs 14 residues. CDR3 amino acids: CASTRRGVDTEAFF. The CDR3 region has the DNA TGCGCCAGCACTAGGCGTGGTGTCGACACTGAAGCTTTCTTT.

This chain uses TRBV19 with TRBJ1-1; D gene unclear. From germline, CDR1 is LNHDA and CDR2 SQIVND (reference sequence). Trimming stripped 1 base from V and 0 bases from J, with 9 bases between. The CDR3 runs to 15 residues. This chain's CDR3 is CASSIASGVNTEAFF. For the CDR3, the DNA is TGTGCCAGTAGTATAGCCTCCGGGGTGAACACTGAAGCTTTCTTT.

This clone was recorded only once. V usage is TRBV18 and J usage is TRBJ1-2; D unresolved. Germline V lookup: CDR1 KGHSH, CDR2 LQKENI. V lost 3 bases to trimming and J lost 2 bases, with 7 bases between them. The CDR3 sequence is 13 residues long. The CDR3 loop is CASSPGQNYGYTF. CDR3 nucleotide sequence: TGTGCCAGCTCACCGGGCCAAAACTATGGCTACACCTTC.

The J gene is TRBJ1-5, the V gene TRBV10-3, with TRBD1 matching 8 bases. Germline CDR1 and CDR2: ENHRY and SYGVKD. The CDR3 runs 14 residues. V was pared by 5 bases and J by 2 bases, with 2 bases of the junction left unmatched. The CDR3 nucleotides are TGTGCCATCAGTCCGGGACAGGGCAATCAGCCCCAGCATTTT. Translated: CAISPGQGNQPQHF.

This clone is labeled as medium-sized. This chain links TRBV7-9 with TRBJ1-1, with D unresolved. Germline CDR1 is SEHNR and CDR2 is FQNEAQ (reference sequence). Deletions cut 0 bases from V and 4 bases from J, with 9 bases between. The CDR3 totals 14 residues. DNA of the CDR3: TGTGCCAGCAGCTTAGCGGACGGGCCCACTGAAGCTTTCTTT. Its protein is CASSLADGPTEAFF.

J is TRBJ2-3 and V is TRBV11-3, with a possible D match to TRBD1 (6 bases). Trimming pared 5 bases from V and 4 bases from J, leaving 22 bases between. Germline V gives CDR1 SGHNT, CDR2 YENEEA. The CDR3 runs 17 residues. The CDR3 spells CASSPRQVLGAPDTQYF. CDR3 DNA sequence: TGTGCCAGCAGCCCTCGACAGGTCCTAGGGGCCCCAGATACGCAGTATTTT.

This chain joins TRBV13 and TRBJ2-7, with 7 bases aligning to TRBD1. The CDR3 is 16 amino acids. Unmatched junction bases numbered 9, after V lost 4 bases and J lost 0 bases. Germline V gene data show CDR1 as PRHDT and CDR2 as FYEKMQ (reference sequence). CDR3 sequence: CASSSDRQGRSYEQYF. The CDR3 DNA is TGTGCCAGCAGCTCAGACCGACAGGGCCGCTCCTACGAGCAGTACTTC. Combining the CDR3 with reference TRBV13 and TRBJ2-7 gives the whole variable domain AAGVIQSPRHLIKEKRETATLKCYPIPRHDTVYWYQQGPGQDPQFLISFYEKMQSDKGSIPDRFSAQQFSDYHSELNMSSLELGDSALYFCASSSDRQGRSYEQYFGPGTRLTVT.

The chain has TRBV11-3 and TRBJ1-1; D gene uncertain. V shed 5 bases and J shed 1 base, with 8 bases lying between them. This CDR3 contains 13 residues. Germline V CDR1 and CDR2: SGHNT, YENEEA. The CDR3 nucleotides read TGTGCCAGCAGCGAGACGGAGAACACTGAAGCTTTCTTT. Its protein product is CASSETENTEAFF.

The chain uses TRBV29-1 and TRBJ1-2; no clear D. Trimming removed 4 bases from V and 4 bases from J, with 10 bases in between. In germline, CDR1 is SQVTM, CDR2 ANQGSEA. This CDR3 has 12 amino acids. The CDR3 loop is CSVVSKIYGYTF. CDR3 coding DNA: TGCAGCGTTGTCTCGAAGATCTATGGCTACACCTTC.

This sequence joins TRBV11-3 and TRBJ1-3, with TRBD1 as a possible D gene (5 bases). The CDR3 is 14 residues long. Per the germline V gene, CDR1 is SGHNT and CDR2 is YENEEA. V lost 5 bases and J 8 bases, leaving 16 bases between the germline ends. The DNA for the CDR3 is TGTGCCAGCAGCCCCCGGCCTTTGGGGGACACCATATATTTT. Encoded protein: CASSPRPLGDTIYF. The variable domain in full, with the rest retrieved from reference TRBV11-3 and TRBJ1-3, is EAGVVQSPRYKIIEKKQPVAFWCNPISGHNTLYWYLQNLGQGPELLIRYENEEAVDDSQLPKDRFSAERLKGVDSTLKIQPAELGDSAVYLCASSPRPLGDTIYFGEGSWLTVV.

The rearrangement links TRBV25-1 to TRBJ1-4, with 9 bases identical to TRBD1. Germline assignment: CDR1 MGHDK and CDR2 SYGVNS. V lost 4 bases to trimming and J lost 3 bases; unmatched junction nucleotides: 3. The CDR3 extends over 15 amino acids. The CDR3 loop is CASSGTGVSNEKLFF. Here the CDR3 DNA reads TGTGCCAGCAGTGGGACAGGGGTTTCTAATGAAAAACTGTTTTTT.

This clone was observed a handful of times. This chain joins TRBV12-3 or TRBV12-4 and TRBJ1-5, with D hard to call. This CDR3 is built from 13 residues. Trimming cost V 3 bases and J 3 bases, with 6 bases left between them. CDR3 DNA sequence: TGTGCCAGCAGTTTGGAACACAATCAGCCCCAGCATTTT. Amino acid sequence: CASSLEHNQPQHF.

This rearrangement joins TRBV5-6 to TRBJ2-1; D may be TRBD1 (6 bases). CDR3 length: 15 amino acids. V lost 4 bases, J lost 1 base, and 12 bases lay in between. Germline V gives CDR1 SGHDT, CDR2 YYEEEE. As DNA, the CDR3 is TGTGCCAGCAGCAAGGACAGACTATCCTACAATGAGCAGTTCTTC. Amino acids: CASSKDRLSYNEQFF.

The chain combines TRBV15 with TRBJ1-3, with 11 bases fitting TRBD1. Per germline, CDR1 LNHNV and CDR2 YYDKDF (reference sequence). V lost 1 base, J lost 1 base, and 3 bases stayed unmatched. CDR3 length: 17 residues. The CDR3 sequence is CATSRGRDRGSGNTIYF. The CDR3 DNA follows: TGTGCCACCAGCAGAGGAAGGGACAGGGGGTCTGGAAACACCATATATTTT.

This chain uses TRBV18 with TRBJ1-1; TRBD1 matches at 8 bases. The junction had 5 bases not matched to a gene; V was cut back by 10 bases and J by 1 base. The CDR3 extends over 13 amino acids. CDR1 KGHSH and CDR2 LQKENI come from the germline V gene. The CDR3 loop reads CATRTGTNTEAFF. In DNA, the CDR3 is TGTGCCACCCGGACAGGGACGAACACTGAAGCTTTCTTT. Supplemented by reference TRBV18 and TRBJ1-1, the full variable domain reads NAGVMQNPRHLVRRRGQEARLRCSPMKGHSHVYWYRQLPEEGLKFMVYLQKENIIDESGMPKERFSAEFPKEGPSILRIQQVVRGDSAAYFCATRTGTNTEAFFGQGTRLTVV.

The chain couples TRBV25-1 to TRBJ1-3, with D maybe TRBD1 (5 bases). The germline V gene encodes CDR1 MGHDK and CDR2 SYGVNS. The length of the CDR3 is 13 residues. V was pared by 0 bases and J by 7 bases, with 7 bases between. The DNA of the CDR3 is TGTGCCAGCAGTGAATATAGGGGCAACACCATATATTTT. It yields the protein CASSEYRGNTIYF.

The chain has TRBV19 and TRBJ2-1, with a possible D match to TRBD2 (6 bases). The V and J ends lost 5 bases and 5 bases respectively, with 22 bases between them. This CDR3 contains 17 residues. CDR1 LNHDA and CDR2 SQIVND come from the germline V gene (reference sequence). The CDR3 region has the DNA TGTGCCAGTAGTCGGCTCGCGGGTCGGGGCGGGGACAATGAGCAGTTCTTC. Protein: CASSRLAGRGGDNEQFF.

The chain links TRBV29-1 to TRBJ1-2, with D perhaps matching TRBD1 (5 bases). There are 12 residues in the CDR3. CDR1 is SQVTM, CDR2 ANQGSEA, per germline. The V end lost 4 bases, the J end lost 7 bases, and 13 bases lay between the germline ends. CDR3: CSVGQGNGGYTF. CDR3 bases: TGCAGCGTTGGCCAGGGTAACGGTGGCTACACCTTC.

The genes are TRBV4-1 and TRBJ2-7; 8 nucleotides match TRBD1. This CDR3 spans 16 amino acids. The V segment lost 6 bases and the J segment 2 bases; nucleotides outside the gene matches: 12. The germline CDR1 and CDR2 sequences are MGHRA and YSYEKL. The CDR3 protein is CASSQESGGSPYEQYF. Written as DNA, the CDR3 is TGCGCCAGCAGTCAGGAATCAGGGGGCAGCCCCTACGAGCAGTACTTC.

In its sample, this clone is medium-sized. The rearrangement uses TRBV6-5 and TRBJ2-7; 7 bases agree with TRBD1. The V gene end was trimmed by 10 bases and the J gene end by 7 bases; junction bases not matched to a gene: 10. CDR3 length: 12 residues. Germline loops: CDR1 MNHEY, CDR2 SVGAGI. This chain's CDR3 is CATRTGAGEQYF. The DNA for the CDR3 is TGTGCCACAAGAACAGGGGCAGGAGAGCAGTACTTC.

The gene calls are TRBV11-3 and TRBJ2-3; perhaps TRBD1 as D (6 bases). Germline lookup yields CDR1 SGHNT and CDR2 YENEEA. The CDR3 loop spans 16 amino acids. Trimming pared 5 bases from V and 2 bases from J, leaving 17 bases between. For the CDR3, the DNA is TGTGCCAGCAGCCTGAAACAGGGAAAAATCACAGATACGCAGTATTTT. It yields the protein CASSLKQGKITDTQYF. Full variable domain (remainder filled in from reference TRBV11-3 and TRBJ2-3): EAGVVQSPRYKIIEKKQPVAFWCNPISGHNTLYWYLQNLGQGPELLIRYENEEAVDDSQLPKDRFSAERLKGVDSTLKIQPAELGDSAVYLCASSLKQGKITDTQYFGPGTRLTVL.

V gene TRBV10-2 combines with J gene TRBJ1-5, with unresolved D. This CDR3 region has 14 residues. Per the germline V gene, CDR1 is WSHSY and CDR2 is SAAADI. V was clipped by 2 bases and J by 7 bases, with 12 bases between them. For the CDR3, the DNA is TGCGCCAGCAGTGAGGGGTCCCCTTCGCAGCCCCAGCATTTT. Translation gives CASSEGSPSQPQHF.

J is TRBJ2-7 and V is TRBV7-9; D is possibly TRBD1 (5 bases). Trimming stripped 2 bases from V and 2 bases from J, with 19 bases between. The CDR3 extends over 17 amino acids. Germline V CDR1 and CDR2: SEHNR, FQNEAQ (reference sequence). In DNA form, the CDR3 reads TGTGCCAGCAGCTTATATCAAGGAATCGAAGGGGCCTACGAGCAGTACTTC. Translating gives CASSLYQGIEGAYEQYF. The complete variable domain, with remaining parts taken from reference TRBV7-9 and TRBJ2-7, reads DTGVSQNPRHKITKRGQNVTFRCDPISEHNRLYWYRQTLGQGPEFLTYFQNEAQLEKSRLLSDRFSAERPKGSFSTLEIQRTEQGDSAMYLCASSLYQGIEGAYEQYFGPGTRLTVT.

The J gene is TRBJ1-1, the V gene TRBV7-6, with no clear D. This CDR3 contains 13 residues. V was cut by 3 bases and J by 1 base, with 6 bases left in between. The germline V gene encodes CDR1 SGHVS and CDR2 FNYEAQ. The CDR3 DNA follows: TGTGCCAGCAGCTTGGGTGCGAACACTGAAGCTTTCTTT. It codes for CASSLGANTEAFF.